These T cell receptor beta chains were read from a single sample in a study of cytomegalovirus exposure and HLA in healthy donors. Produced via immunoSEQ multiplex PCR; TCRdb's table is partial and in-frame only. Of 130,000 to 150,000 clones listed, roughly four fifths are singletons. Input material: PBMCs. The receptors here all came from a woman between 45 and 60 years old in good health and CMV-seropositive. CDR3s include the opening cysteine and the closing phenylalanine or tryptophan. D genes are given only for firm matches. Size is stated for part of the rows, as once, few or many counts, or as a class when the clone is expanded.

>few|TRBJ2-2|TRBD1|TRBV28
TGTGCCAGCAGTACTACAGGGGGCAACGCCGGGGAGCTGTTTTTT
CASSTTGGNAGELFF
>.|TRBJ2-2|.|TRBV7-9
TGTGCCAGCAGCCTGAACACCGGGGAGCTGTTTTTT
CASSLNTGELFF
>.|TRBJ2-5|.|TRBV27
TGTGCCAGCAGTTTAACAGGACGTTCTTGGACCCAGTACTTC
CASSLTGRSWTQYF
>once|TRBJ2-3|TRBD2|TRBV9
TGTGCCAGCAGCGCGGGACTAGCCACAGATACGCAGTATTTT
CASSAGLATDTQYF
>.|TRBJ2-7|TRBD1|TRBV6-1
TGTGCCATCGCCTGGGACAGGGGGCCCTACGAGCAGTACTTC
CAIAWDRGPYEQYF
>.|TRBJ2-1|TRBD1|TRBV5-1
TGCGCCAGCAGCTTGGATCCGGGACAGGGTGAATACAATGAGCAGTTCTTC
CASSLDPGQGEYNEQFF
>.|TRBJ1-2|TRBD1|TRBV2
TGTGCCAGCACCCCCTCACCCCGCCCTACAGGGGTTGGCTACACCTTC
CASTPSPRPTGVGYTF
>.|TRBJ1-1|.|TRBV30
TGTGCCTGGAGTGCTTACAGGGCTGAAGCTTTCTTT
CAWSAYRAEAFF
>.|TRBJ2-2|TRBD2|TRBV7-3
TGTGCCAGCAGCTCTTTAGCGGGGCACACCGGGGAGCTGTTTTTT
CASSSLAGHTGELFF
>.|TRBJ2-3|.|TRBV7-3
TGTGCCAGCAGCTTAAGTGGGCAGGGCACAGATACGCAGTATTTT
CASSLSGQGTDTQYF
>.|TRBJ1-2|.|TRBV6-4
TGTGCCAGCAGTGTTTATGAGGGTGCCCGTGGCTACACCTTC
CASSVYEGARGYTF
>once|TRBJ2-7|.|TRBV7-9
TGTGCCAGCAGCTTAGGCGATTACGAGCAGTACTTC
CASSLGDYEQYF
>.|TRBJ2-7|.|TRBV6-4
TGTGCCAGCAGCCTTATCAGGGGTGCCGAGCAGTACTTC
CASSLIRGAEQYF
>.|TRBJ1-2|.|TRBV4-1
TGCGCCAGCAGCCAAGATCGAGGCTATGGCTACACCTTC
CASSQDRGYGYTF
>few|TRBJ1-2|.|TRBV18
TGTGCCAGCTCACCACCTGCAGGGTTCTCTGGCTACACCTTC
CASSPPAGFSGYTF
>.|TRBJ2-2|.|TRBV12-1
TGTGCCAGCAGCTTCTACAGGGGACCCACCAGGGAGCTGTTTTTT
CASSFYRGPTRELFF
>.|TRBJ2-1|.|TRBV4-3
TGCGCCAGCAGCCAAGTGGAGATCTCCTACAATGAGCAGTTCTTC
CASSQVEISYNEQFF
>.|TRBJ2-5|TRBD1|TRBV7-9
TGTGCCAGCAGCCCTTACGGGACAGAACAAGAGACCCAGTACTTC
CASSPYGTEQETQYF
>.|TRBJ1-2|.|TRBV2
TGTGCCAGCAGTGAAGCGCGGAGGATCGGCTACACCTTC
CASSEARRIGYTF
>.|TRBJ1-2|TRBD1|TRBV29-1
TGCAGCGTCACCGGGACAGGGGGTTTTGGCTACACCTTC
CSVTGTGGFGYTF
>.|TRBJ2-5|.|TRBV13
TGTGCCAGCAGCCCTCACCGACTCGGGGAGACCCAGTACTTC
CASSPHRLGETQYF
>.|TRBJ1-1|TRBD1|TRBV11-2
TGTGCCAGCAGCTTATTGAGGGGGCAATGGGGCACTGAAGCTTTCTTT
CASSLLRGQWGTEAFF
>.|TRBJ2-5|.|TRBV7-3
TGTGCCAGCAGCCGCGGGACCCAAGAGACCCAGTACTTC
CASSRGTQETQYF
>.|TRBJ1-2|TRBD1|TRBV5-1
TGCGCCAGCAGGGGACAGGGGGAGGACGGCTACACCTTC
CASRGQGEDGYTF
>.|TRBJ2-5|.|TRBV7-2
TGTGCCAGCAGCCCCCTAGCGCAGGGGGTGACCCAGTACTTC
CASSPLAQGVTQYF
>.|TRBJ1-6|.|TRBV2
TGTGCCAGCAGCTTCGATAGCTCCTATAATTCACCCCTCCACTTT
CASSFDSSYNSPLHF